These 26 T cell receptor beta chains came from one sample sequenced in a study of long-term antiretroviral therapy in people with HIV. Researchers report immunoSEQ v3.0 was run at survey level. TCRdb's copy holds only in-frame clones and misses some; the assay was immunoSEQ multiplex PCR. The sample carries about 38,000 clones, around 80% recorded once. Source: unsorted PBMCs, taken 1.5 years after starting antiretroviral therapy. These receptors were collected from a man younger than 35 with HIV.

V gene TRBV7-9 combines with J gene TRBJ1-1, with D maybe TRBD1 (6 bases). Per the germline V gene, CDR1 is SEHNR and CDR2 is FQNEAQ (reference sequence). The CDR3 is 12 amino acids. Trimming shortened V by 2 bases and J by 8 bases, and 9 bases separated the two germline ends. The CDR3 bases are TGTGCCAGCAGCTTATACCAGGGGGAAGCTTTCTTT. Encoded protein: CASSLYQGEAFF.

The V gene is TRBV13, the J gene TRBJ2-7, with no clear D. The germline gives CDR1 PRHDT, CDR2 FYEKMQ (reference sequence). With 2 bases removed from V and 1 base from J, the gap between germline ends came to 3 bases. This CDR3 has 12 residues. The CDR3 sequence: CASSLRSYEQYF. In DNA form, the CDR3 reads TGTGCCAGCAGCTTAAGGTCCTACGAGCAGTACTTC.

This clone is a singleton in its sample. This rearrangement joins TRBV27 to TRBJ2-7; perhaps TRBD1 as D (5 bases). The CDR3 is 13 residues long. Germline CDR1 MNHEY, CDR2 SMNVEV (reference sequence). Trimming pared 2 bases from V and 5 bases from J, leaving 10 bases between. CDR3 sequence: CASSLTGAHEQYF. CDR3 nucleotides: TGTGCCAGCAGTTTAACTGGGGCCCACGAGCAGTACTTC.

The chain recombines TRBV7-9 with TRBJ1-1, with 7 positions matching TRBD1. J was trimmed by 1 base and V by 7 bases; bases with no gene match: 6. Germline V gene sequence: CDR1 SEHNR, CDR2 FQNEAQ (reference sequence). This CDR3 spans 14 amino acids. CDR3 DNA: TGTGCCAGCAACAACAGGGGCACGAACACTGAAGCTTTCTTT. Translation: CASNNRGTNTEAFF.

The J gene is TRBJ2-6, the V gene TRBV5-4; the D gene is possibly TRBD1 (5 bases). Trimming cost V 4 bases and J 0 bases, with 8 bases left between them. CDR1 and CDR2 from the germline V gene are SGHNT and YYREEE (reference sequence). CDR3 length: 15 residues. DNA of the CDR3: TGTGCCAGCAGCGTCGACAGCTCTGGGGCCAACGTCCTGACTTTC. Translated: CASSVDSSGANVLTF.

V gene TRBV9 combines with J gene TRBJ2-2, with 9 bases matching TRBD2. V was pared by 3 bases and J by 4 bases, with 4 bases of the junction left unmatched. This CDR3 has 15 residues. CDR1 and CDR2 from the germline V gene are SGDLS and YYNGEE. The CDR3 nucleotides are TGTGCCAGCAGCGCTCCGGGACTAGCCACCGGGGAGCTGTTTTTT. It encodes CASSAPGLATGELFF.

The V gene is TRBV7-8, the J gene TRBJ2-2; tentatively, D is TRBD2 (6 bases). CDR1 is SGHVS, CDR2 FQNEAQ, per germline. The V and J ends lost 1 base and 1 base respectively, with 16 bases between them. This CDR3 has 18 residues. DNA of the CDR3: TGTGCCAGCAGCTTAGGGGTAGGGCGGGAAGGGAACACCGGGGAGCTGTTTTTT. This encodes CASSLGVGREGNTGELFF.

Here the CDR3 DNA reads TGTGCCACCAGCAGAGATTCCCCTTCACCCACTGGCTACACCTTC. It encodes CATSRDSPSPTGYTF. The chain employs TRBV15 and TRBJ1-2; D remains ambiguous. The CDR3 runs 15 residues. Trimming cost V 0 bases and J 7 bases, with 15 bases left between them. Germline values: CDR1 LNHNV, CDR2 YYDKDF (reference sequence).

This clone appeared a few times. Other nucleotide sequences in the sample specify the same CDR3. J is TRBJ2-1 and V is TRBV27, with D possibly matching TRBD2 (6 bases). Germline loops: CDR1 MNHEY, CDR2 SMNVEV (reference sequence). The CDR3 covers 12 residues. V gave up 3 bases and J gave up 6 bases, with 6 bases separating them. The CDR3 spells CASSLGGNEQFF. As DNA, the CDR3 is TGTGCCAGCAGTTTGGGGGGCAATGAGCAGTTCTTC.

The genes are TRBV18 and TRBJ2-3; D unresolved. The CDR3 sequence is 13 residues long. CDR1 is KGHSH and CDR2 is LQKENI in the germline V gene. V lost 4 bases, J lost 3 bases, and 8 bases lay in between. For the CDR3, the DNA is TGTGCCAGCTCACTGGCCCGGACAGATACGCAGTATTTT. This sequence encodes CASSLARTDTQYF. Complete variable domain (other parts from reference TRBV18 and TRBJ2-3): NAGVMQNPRHLVRRRGQEARLRCSPMKGHSHVYWYRQLPEEGLKFMVYLQKENIIDESGMPKERFSAEFPKEGPSILRIQQVVRGDSAAYFCASSLARTDTQYFGPGTRLTVL.

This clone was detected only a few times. The CDR3 spells CASSLGGPGEDEQFF. The DNA for the CDR3 is TGTGCCAGCAGCCTCGGGGGTCCCGGGGAGGATGAGCAGTTCTTC. The genes are TRBV11-2 and TRBJ2-1, with D perhaps matching TRBD2 (6 bases). Germline CDR1 reads SGHAT; CDR2 reads FQNNGV. This CDR3 has 15 residues. V shed 5 bases and J shed 8 bases, with 19 bases lying between them. The full variable domain, completed using reference TRBV11-2 and TRBJ2-1, is EAGVAQSPRYKIIEKRQSVAFWCNPISGHATLYWYQQILGQGPKLLIQFQNNGVVDDSQLPKDRFSAERLKGVDSTLKIQPAKLEDSAVYLCASSLGGPGEDEQFFGPGTRLTVL.

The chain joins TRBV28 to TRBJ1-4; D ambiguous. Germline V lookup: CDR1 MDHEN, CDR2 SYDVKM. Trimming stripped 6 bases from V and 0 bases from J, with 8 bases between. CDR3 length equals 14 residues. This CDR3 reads CASRSGATNEKLFF. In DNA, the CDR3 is TGTGCCAGCAGAAGCGGGGCAACTAATGAAAAACTGTTTTTT.

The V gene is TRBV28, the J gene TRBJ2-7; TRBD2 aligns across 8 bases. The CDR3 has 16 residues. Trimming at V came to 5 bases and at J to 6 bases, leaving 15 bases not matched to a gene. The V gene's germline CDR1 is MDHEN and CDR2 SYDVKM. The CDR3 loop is CASSRHSAGGRGEQYF. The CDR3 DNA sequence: TGTGCCAGCAGTAGGCATTCGGCGGGAGGTAGAGGCGAGCAGTACTTC.

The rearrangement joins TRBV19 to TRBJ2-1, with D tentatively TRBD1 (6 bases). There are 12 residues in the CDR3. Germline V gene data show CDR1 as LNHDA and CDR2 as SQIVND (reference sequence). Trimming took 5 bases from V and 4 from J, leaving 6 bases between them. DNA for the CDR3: TGTGCCAGTAGTGACAGGTACAATGAGCAGTTCTTC. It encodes CASSDRYNEQFF.

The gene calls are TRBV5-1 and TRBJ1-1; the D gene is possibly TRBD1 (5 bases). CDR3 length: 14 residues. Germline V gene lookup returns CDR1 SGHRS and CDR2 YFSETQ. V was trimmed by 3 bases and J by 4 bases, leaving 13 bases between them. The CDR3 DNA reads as TGCGCCAGCAGCTCTCATGGTGGGGCCACTGAAGCTTTCTTT. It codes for CASSSHGGATEAFF.

The CDR3 DNA sequence: TGTGCCAGCAGCTTATATCAAGCGGGAGAACTAGAGCAGTACTTC. Encoded protein: CASSLYQAGELEQYF. V gene TRBV7-2 combines with J gene TRBJ2-7; 8 bases match TRBD2. The CDR3 has 15 amino acids. V gave up 2 bases and J gave up 7 bases; unmatched junction bases: 10. Germline V gene sequence: CDR1 SGHTA, CDR2 FQGNSA. Complete variable domain (other parts from reference TRBV7-2 and TRBJ2-7): GAGVSQSPSNKVTEKGKDVELRCDPISGHTALYWYRQSLGQGLEFLIYFQGNSAPDKSGLPSDRFSAERTGGSVSTLTIQRTQQEDSAVYLCASSLYQAGELEQYFGPGTRLTVT.

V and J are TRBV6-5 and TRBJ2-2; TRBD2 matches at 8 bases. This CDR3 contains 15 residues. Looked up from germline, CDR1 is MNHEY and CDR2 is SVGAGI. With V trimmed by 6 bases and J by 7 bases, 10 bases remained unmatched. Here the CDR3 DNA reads TGTGCCAGCAGAGTGGGACTAGACTACAGCGGGGAGCTGTTTTTT. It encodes CASRVGLDYSGELFF.

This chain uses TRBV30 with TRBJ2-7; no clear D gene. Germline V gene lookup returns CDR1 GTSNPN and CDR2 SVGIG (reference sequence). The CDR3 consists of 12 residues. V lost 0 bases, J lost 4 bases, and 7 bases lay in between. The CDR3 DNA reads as TGTGCCTGGAGTGTGCTACAATACGAGCAGTACTTC. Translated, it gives CAWSVLQYEQYF.

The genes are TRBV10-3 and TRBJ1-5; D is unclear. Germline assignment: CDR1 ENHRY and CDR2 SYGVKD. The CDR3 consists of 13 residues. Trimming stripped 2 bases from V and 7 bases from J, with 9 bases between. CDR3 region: CAISEDFRQPQHF. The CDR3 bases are TGTGCCATCAGTGAGGATTTTAGACAGCCCCAGCATTTT.

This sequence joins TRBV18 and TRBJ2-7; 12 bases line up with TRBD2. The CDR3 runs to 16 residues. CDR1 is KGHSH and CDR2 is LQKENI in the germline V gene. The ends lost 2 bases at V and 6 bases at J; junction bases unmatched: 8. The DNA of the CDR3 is TGTGCCAGCTCACCATCGACTAGCGGGAGAGCTTCCGAGCAGTACTTC. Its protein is CASSPSTSGRASEQYF.

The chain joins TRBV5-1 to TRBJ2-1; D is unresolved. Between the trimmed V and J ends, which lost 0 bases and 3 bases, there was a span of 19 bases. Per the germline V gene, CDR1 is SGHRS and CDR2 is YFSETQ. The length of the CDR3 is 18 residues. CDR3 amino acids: CASSLESVKGPIYNEQFF. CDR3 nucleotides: TGCGCCAGCAGCTTGGAGTCGGTAAAGGGCCCGATCTACAATGAGCAGTTCTTC. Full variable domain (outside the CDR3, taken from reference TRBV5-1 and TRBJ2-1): KAGVTQTPRYLIKTRGQQVTLSCSPISGHRSVSWYQQTPGQGLQFLFEYFSETQRNKGNFPGRFSGRQFSNSRSEMNVSTLELGDSALYLCASSLESVKGPIYNEQFFGPGTRLTVL.

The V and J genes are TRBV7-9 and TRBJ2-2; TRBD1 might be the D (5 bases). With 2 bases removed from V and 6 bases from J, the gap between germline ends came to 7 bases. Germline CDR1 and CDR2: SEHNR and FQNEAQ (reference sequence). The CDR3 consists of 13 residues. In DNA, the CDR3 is TGTGCCAGCAGCTTATGGGGCCCCGGGGAGCTGTTTTTT. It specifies CASSLWGPGELFF.

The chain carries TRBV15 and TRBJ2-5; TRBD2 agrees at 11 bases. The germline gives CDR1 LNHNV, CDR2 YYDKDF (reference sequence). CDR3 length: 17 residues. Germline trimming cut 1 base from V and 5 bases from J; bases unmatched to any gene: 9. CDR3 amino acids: CATSRVGSGREGETQYF. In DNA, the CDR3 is TGTGCCACCAGCAGAGTCGGTAGCGGGAGGGAAGGCGAGACCCAGTACTTC.

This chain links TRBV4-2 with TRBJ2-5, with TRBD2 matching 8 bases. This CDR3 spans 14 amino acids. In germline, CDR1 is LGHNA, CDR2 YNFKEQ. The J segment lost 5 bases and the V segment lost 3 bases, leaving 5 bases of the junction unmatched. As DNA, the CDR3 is TGTGCCAGCAGCCAGCCAGGACTAGCCGAGACCCAGTACTTC. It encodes CASSQPGLAETQYF.

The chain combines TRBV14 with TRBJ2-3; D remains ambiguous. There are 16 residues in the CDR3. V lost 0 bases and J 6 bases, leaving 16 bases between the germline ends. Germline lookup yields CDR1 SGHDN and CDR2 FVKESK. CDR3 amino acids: CASSQDLPGPGDTQYF. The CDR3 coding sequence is TGTGCCAGCAGCCAAGATCTGCCAGGCCCCGGGGATACGCAGTATTTT. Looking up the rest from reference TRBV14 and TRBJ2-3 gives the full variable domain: EAGVTQFPSHSVIEKGQTVTLRCDPISGHDNLYWYRRVMGKEIKFLLHFVKESKQDESGMPNNRFLAERTGGTYSTLKVQPAELEDSGVYFCASSQDLPGPGDTQYFGPGTRLTVL.

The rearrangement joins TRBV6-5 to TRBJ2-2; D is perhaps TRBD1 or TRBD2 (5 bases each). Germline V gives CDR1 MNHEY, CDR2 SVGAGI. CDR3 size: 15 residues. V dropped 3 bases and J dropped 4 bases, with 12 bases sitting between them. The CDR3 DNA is TGTGCCAGCAGTTATAGAATTGGGGGCACCGGGGAGCTGTTTTTT. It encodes CASSYRIGGTGELFF.